This passage covers 5 T cell receptor beta chains from one sample sequenced in a study of tumour-infiltrating T cells in Burkitt lymphoma. Generated by immunoSEQ multiplex PCR, the TCRdb table keeps only in-frame clones and is missing some. The sample holds around 3,500 clones, roughly 19% seen once. Specimen: tumor tissue. These receptors originate from a human donor with Burkitt lymphoma.

This chain joins TRBV2 and TRBJ2-3; no clear D. The CDR3 is made up of 11 amino acids. The germline gives CDR1 SNHLY, CDR2 FYNNEI. Trimming removed 5 bases from V and 8 bases from J, with 8 bases in between. As DNA, the CDR3 is TGTGCCAGCAGTTTCACGAGTACGCAGTATTTT. This translates into CASSFTSTQYF. The variable domain in full, completed from reference TRBV2 and TRBJ2-3, reads EPEVTQTPSHQVTQMGQEVILRCVPISNHLYFYWYRQILGQKVEFLVSFYNNEISEKSEIFDDQFSVERPDGSNFTLKIRSTKLEDSAMYFCASSFTSTQYFGPGTRLTVL.

The rearrangement links TRBV4-1 to TRBJ2-1, with 7 bases fitting TRBD2. The CDR3 has 18 residues. V gave up 2 bases and J gave up 5 bases; unmatched junction bases: 15. CDR1 is MGHRA and CDR2 is YSYEKL in the germline V gene. The CDR3 DNA sequence: TGCGCCAGCAGCCAAAGGGTACTAGGTGGGGGGGTAAACAATGAGCAGTTCTTC. The encoded protein is CASSQRVLGGGVNNEQFF.

The chain carries TRBV20-1 and TRBJ2-5, with unresolved D. CDR1 and CDR2 from the germline V gene are DFQATT and SNEGSKA (reference sequence). V was shortened by 6 bases and J by 4 bases, with 9 bases between the two germline ends. This CDR3 contains 11 residues. CDR3 region: CSATRGETQYF. CDR3 coding DNA: TGCAGTGCAACGAGAGGAGAGACCCAGTACTTC.

On this clone: Its ends do not fully match the called genes, so a read error is possible. The chain couples TRBV27 to TRBJ1-2; the match to TRBD1 covers 10 bases. Germline CDR1 MNHEY, CDR2 SMNVEV (reference sequence). There are 15 residues in the CDR3. The DNA for the CDR3 is TGTGTCAGCAGTATTTCGGGACAGGGGAACTATGGCTACACCTTC. Its protein is CVSSISGQGNYGYTF.

This clone was found a few times. Here the CDR3 DNA reads TGTGCCAGCAGTTTAGAGTTCGGACAGAGTTGGGGTAATGAAAAACTGTTTTTT. Residues: CASSLEFGQSWGNEKLFF. The chain recombines TRBV28 with TRBJ1-4; the D gene is possibly TRBD1 (6 bases). Between the trimmed V and J ends, which lost 2 bases and 4 bases, there was a span of 20 bases. CDR3 length: 18 amino acids. Germline V gives CDR1 MDHEN, CDR2 SYDVKM.